This T cell receptor beta chain was identified during a study of Graves' ophthalmopathy and Graves' hyperthyroidism. Germline CDR1 LNHNV, CDR2 YYDKDF (reference sequence). The CDR3 consists of 14 residues. After removal of 5 bases from V and 4 bases from J, the junction contained 5 bases not matched to a gene. Investigators amplified TCR beta CDR3 regions from RNA transcripts. RT-PCR with HTBI primers came first, then second-round multiplex PCR. One entry per CDR3 protein results from TCRdb running MiXCR on the multiplex PCR reads. The profile covers around 1,000,000 distinct CDR3 sequences, with 35% to 40% appearing a single time and more than 9.5% taken by the ten largest. This clonotype was detected many times.

This chain uses TRBV15 with TRBJ2-7, with 10 bases matching TRBD2. This receptor was obtained from an adult man with Graves' hyperthyroidism. The sample taken for sequencing was peripheral blood or thyroid tissue (not recorded which). CDR3 loop: CATSAEREGYEQYF. The CDR3 DNA reads TGTGCCACCAGCGCCGAGCGGGAGGGTTACGAGCAGTACTTC.